The entry below gives a single T cell receptor beta chain sequence along with its context. Its antigen is unidentified. The method was immunoSEQ multiplex PCR; TCRdb's version includes in-frame clones alone and lacks a portion of them. Here the sample spans 30,000 to 45,000 clones, around 81% being singletons. The record originates from a study of T cells in localized non-small cell lung cancer. General observations from the study: There was an association of higher blood T cell density with longer overall survival. Sequence data derive from only one tumor region, so heterogeneity remains possible. The study found T cell clonality highest in uninvolved adjacent lung, above tumor. Out of the top 100 tumor clones, a median around 56 were seen in adjacent lung.

Trimming pared 10 bases from V and 6 bases from J, leaving 18 bases between. Germline CDR1 is LNHDA and CDR2 is SQIVND (reference sequence). The CDR3 runs 14 residues. The material was peripheral blood mononuclear cells, obtained before any cancer treatment. The chain couples TRBV19 to TRBJ2-2; D possibly corresponds to TRBD1 (5 bases). The TCR was taken from a male donor at least 60 years old with stage II lung adenocarcinoma. In DNA form, the CDR3 reads TGTGCCACAGGGCGCTTATCTTCAGCCGGGGAGCTGTTTTTT. It codes for CATGRLSSAGELFF. Full variable domain (rest looked up from reference TRBV19 and TRBJ2-2): DGGITQSPKYLFRKEGQNVTLSCEQNLNHDAMYWYRQDPGQGLRLIYYSQIVNDFQKGDIAEGYSVSREKKESFPLTVTSAQKNPTAFYLCATGRLSSAGELFFGEGSRLTVL.